The rows below give T cell receptor beta chains drawn from one sample of a study of HIV-infected patients and healthy controls. TCRdb itself ran the 5' RACE reads through MiXCR, one entry per CDR3 protein. The table records some 9,600 distinct CDR3 sequences, roughly 7% of them present only once. Sequencing was performed on blood, taken before antiretroviral therapy. These receptor sequences come from an adult with HIV infection. The CDR3 runs from the conserved cysteine through the conserved F or W. D genes are given only for firm matches.

V	J	D	length	CDR3
TRBV20-1	TRBJ2-1	-	16	CSARVASWSSYNEQFF
TRBV20-1	TRBJ2-3	TRBD2	15	CSAREAGKGTDTQYF
TRBV29-1	TRBJ2-3	-	14	CSVEDRTSTDTQYF
TRBV19	TRBJ2-2	-	17	CATLPGLTSYYAGELFF
TRBV4-1	TRBJ2-7	-	15	CASSQEPASFYEQYF
TRBV19	TRBJ2-3	-	15	CASSFSRASTDTQYF
TRBV20-1	TRBJ2-7	-	14	CSARDQGTSYEQYF
TRBV20-1	TRBJ2-2	-	13	CSARGRGTGELFF
TRBV18	TRBJ1-2	-	13	CASSPGEAAGYTF
TRBV12-3/TRBV12-4	TRBJ2-3	-	15	CASSLAGSVTDTQYF
TRBV7-3	TRBJ2-1	TRBD1	14	CASSLEGAQGQQFF
TRBV14	TRBJ1-1	-	14	CASSQDRMNTEAFF
TRBV7-9	TRBJ2-7	TRBD2	14	CASFGASGAYEQYF
TRBV2	TRBJ2-1	-	13	CASSEAPVPSPFF
TRBV5-1	TRBJ2-5	TRBD2	15	CASSFSGTYQETQYF
TRBV19	TRBJ2-4	TRBD1	14	CASRRWDRKNIQYF
TRBV14	TRBJ1-5	-	14	CASSQDWGNQPQHF
TRBV7-9	TRBJ1-2	-	12	CASSSSELGYTF
TRBV4-3	TRBJ2-5	-	16	CASSQDASPYQETQYF
TRBV11-2	TRBJ1-2	-	14	CASSLSTANYGYTF
TRBV7-9	TRBJ1-5	TRBD1	15	CASSPTGAGDQPQHF
TRBV4-1	TRBJ2-7	TRBD1	16	CASSQAIRDSPYEQYF
TRBV6-2/TRBV6-3	TRBJ2-1	-	15	CASSSWELSYNEQFF
TRBV7-8	TRBJ2-1	-	14	CASSLGAVGDEQFF
TRBV7-3	TRBJ1-1	-	14	CASSLTGGNTEAFF
TRBV7-2	TRBJ2-1	-	11	CASSPLVEQFF
TRBV7-3	TRBJ2-2	-	14	CASSLVGNTGELFF
TRBV24-1	TRBJ1-2	-	14	CATTQGVINYGYTF
TRBV5-1	TRBJ2-1	TRBD1	13	CASSLTGGNEQFF
TRBV5-1	TRBJ1-1	-	16	CASSPLSRAANTEAFF
TRBV28	TRBJ2-7	-	14	CASSPWGESYEQYF
TRBV6-1	TRBJ2-1	TRBD2	14	CASSEVPAGFPQFF
TRBV11-2	TRBJ1-2	-	13	CASSLVESYGYTF
TRBV6-1	TRBJ1-2	-	12	CASSPFNYGYTF
TRBV6-5	TRBJ2-7	-	12	CASSASGDEQYF
TRBV5-6	TRBJ2-1	-	13	CAAGWDLGDEQFF
TRBV12-3/TRBV12-4	TRBJ2-7	-	15	CASSPRDRSSYEQYF
TRBV12-3/TRBV12-4	TRBJ1-1	-	12	CASSLRPNEAFF
TRBV7-2	TRBJ1-5	TRBD1	13	CASSFDRDQPQHF
TRBV19	TRBJ1-2	-	14	CASQTSRGGYGYTF
TRBV7-6	TRBJ1-1	-	13	CASRSGKDTEAFF
TRBV2	TRBJ2-3	-	15	CASSEEQGGTDTQYF
TRBV19	TRBJ2-7	-	14	CASKRGRTSYEQYF
TRBV5-1	TRBJ2-5	TRBD1	14	CASSWGTGDETQYF
TRBV19	TRBJ1-2	-	14	CASSIKRERNQFSF
TRBV19	TRBJ2-1	TRBD2	15	CASSISLAGYNEQFF
TRBV5-1	TRBJ1-2	-	13	CASSLVGPYGYTF
TRBV20-1	TRBJ2-3	TRBD2	16	CSARDYLAGNSDTQYF
TRBV6-5	TRBJ2-3	-	14	CASSYSIDPDTQYF
TRBV27	TRBJ2-1	-	12	CASGPFVDEQFF
TRBV27	TRBJ1-5	-	14	CASSLSDLNQPQHF
TRBV3-1	TRBJ2-5	TRBD1	16	CASSLTGTGQQETQYF